In its sample, the clone carrying this T cell receptor beta chain was seen many times. These data belong to a study of blood T cell repertoires in COVID-19. Study as a whole: The United States, Italy and Spain provided the acute and convalescent COVID-19 samples. T cells, B-cell-depleted T cells, or PBMCs supplied cDNA or gDNA.

Original handling: Nucleated cell number was recorded as an estimate derived from reference gene primer amplification. Assay used: immunoSEQ multiplex PCR; TCRdb lists only in-frame clones, some missing. The DNA gave D and trimming, while V, J and clone size come from that table. Of roughly 100,000 clones in the sample, roughly 72% are singletons; the top ten hold approximately 6.8%. Germline V gene lookup returns CDR1 MNHNS and CDR2 SASEGT. There are 16 residues in the CDR3. Unmatched junction bases numbered 8, after V lost 1 base and J lost 7 bases. This chain joins TRBV6-1 and TRBJ1-5; TRBD1 aligns across 9 bases. This sequence originates from an older man with acute or convalescent COVID-19. The sequenced sample consisted of peripheral blood. CDR3 protein: CASSEEGTGRIQPQHF. The CDR3 DNA follows: TGTGCCAGCAGTGAAGAGGGGACAGGGAGGATCCAGCCCCAGCATTTT.